The 5 T cell receptor beta chains listed next were all sequenced from one sample in a study of blood T cell repertoires in COVID-19. Produced via immunoSEQ multiplex PCR; TCRdb's table is partial and in-frame only. The data show around 70,000 clones, roughly 86% seen once. Input material: peripheral blood. These receptors were collected from a man between 65 and 85 years old with acute or convalescent COVID-19.

CDR3 sequence reads: CASRRGLAYEQYF. The CDR3 DNA is TGCGCCAGCAGACGCGGACTAGCCTACGAGCAGTACTTC. This chain links TRBV5-1 with TRBJ2-7; the match to TRBD2 covers 7 bases. V shed 5 bases and J 2 bases; nucleotides not matched to a gene: 4. In germline, CDR1 is SGHRS, CDR2 YFSETQ. The CDR3 is 13 residues long.

V is TRBV28 and J is TRBJ1-5; D remains unclear. The CDR3 runs to 14 residues. V lost 6 bases to trimming and J lost 1 base, with 10 bases between them. Germline V CDR1 and CDR2: MDHEN, SYDVKM. CDR3 nucleotides: TGTGCCAGCAGCACCGGGGTAAGCAATCAGCCCCAGCATTTT. Encoded protein: CASSTGVSNQPQHF. Drawing the rest from reference TRBV28 and TRBJ1-5, the complete variable domain is DVKVTQSSRYLVKRTGEKVFLECVQDMDHENMFWYRQDPGLGLRLIYFSYDVKMKEKGDIPEGYSVSREKKERFSLILESASTNQTSMYLCASSTGVSNQPQHFGDGTRLSIL.

This sequence joins TRBV28 and TRBJ2-1; D is unresolved. Germline V CDR1 and CDR2: MDHEN, SYDVKM. V was clipped by 5 bases and J by 8 bases, with 19 bases between them. The CDR3 runs to 15 residues. As DNA, the CDR3 is TGTGCCAGCAGTCCCGCCCGATCTAGGATCGATGAGCAGTTCTTC. As protein: CASSPARSRIDEQFF.

The chain couples TRBV6-2 or TRBV6-3 to TRBJ2-7; TRBD1 matches at 7 bases. CDR3 length equals 13 residues. CDR1 and CDR2 from the germline V gene are MNHEY and SVGEGT. The ends lost 4 bases at V and 7 bases at J; junction bases unmatched: 7. CDR3 protein: CASSFRQGREQYF. The CDR3 region has the DNA TGTGCCAGCAGTTTTCGACAGGGTCGGGAGCAGTACTTC.

The chain uses TRBV21-1 and TRBJ2-1; the D call TRBD2 from the table was never checked on the DNA. TRBV21-1 is a listed pseudogene. The CDR3 is made up of 18 amino acids. The CDR3 bases are TGTGCCAGCAGCAAAGCGCTTTGGACGGGGAGCTCCTACAATGAGCAGTTCTTC. Translation gives CASSKALWTGSSYNEQFF.